This paragraph covers one TCR beta chain sequence. The antigen remains unidentified. Profiled with immunoSEQ multiplex PCR; TCRdb holds only in-frame clones, not every one. This table holds around 34,000 clones, about 82% found once. This CDR3 comprises 18 residues. CDR1 is SGDLS and CDR2 is YYNGEE in the germline V gene. Trimming pared 0 bases from V and 4 bases from J, leaving 22 bases between. These data come from a study of STAT5B mutations in CD4+ large granular lymphocyte leukemia. General study points: No patients shared main leukemic clonotypes, though about 26% appeared at low frequency elsewhere. Without putative leukemic clones, patient CD4-sorted repertoires remained more clonal than healthy CD4+ repertoires.

The sequence was collected from a human donor in good health. The sample was CD4+ T cells from blood buffy coats. The rearrangement joins TRBV9 to TRBJ1-1, with D perhaps matching TRBD1 (5 bases). This CDR3 reads CASSVGLFGASESTEAFF. The DNA of the CDR3 is TGTGCCAGCAGCGTAGGCTTATTTGGGGCCTCGGAGTCCACTGAAGCTTTCTTT.